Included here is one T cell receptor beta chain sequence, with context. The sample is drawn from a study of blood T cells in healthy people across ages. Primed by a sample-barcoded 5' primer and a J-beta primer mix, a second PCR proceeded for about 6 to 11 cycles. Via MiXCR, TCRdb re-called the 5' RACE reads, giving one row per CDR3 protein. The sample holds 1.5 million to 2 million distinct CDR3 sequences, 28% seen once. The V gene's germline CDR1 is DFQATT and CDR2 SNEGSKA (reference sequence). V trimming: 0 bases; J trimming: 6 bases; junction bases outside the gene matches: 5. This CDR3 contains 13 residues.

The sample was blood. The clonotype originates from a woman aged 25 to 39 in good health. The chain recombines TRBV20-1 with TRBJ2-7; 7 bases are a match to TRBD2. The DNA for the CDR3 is TGCAGTGCTAGAGAGCTAGCGGAGGGCGAGCAGTACTTC. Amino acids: CSARELAEGEQYF.